The subject of this entry is one TCR beta chain. The antigen is unknown. The data are from a study of T cell repertoires in cytomegalovirus infection. Study-wide background: Well-studied HLA-B-restricted epitopes and recently identified HLA-C-restricted epitopes of CMV were both used in the study. Shared public TCR beta signatures pointed to both CMV infection and a matching HLA type. Study-level points and caveats: CMV-specific TCR beta clonotypes restricted by HLA-C dominated the ex vivo response. Identification of carriers of CMV plus the relevant HLA was performed using cumulative public TCR beta family frequency.

Each CDR3 protein is one row after TCRdb ran MiXCR on the reads. The sample lists about 130,000 distinct CDR3 sequences; more than 25% were seen once. The CDR3 is 15 amino acids. Germline CDR1 reads MRHNA; CDR2 reads SNTAGT. Germline trimming cut 6 bases from V and 1 base from J; bases unmatched to any gene: 7. The genes are TRBV6-4 and TRBJ1-1; 8 nucleotides align to TRBD1. The sequences come from CD8+ T cells from cultured PBMCs, collected from culture after CMV antigen stimulation. The source of this sequence is a human donor in good health (CMV status not recorded). Some clones in this sample may be carry-over from other donors' samples. For the CDR3, the DNA is TGTGCCAGCAGCAGGACAGGGAAGGAGAACACTGAAGCTTTCTTT. This codes for CASSRTGKENTEAFF.